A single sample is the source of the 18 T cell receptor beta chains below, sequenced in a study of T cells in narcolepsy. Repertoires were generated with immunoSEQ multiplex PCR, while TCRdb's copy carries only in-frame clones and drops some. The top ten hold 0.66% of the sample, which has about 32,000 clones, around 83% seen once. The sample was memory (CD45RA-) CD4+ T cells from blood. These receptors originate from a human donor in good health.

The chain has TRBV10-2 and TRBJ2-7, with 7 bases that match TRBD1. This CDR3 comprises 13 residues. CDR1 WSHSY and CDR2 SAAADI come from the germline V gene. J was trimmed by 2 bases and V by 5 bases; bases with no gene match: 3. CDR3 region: CASSYGQAYEQYV. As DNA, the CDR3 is TGCGCCAGCAGTTATGGACAGGCCTACGAGCAGTACGTC.

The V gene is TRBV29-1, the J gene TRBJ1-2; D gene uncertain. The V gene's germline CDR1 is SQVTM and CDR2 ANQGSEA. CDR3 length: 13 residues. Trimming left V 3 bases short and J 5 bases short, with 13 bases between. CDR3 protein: CSVDMRGRYGYTF. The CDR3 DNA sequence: TGCAGCGTTGACATGAGAGGAAGATATGGCTACACCTTC.

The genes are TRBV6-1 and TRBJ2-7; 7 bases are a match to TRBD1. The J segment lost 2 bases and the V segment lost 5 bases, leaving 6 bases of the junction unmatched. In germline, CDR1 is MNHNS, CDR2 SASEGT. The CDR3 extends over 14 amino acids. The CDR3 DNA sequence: TGTGCCAGCAGTCCCGACAGGGTAACCTACGAGCAGTACTTC. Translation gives CASSPDRVTYEQYF.

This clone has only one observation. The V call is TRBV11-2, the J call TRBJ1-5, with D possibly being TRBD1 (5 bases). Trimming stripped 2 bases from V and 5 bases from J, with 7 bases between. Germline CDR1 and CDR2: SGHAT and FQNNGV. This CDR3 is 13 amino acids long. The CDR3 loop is CASSLWGDQPQHF. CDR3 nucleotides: TGTGCCAGCAGCTTATGGGGGGATCAGCCCCAGCATTTT.

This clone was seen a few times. The CDR3, as DNA: TGTGCCAGCAGCGGACCCGACAGGGAAAATGAAGCTTTCTTT. Translating gives CASSGPDRENEAFF. This sequence joins TRBV9 and TRBJ1-1, with 7 bases identical to TRBD1. Germline V gene sequence: CDR1 SGDLS, CDR2 YYNGEE. V shed 3 bases, J shed 7 bases, and the junction held 9 bases outside the gene matches. The CDR3 is 14 residues long.

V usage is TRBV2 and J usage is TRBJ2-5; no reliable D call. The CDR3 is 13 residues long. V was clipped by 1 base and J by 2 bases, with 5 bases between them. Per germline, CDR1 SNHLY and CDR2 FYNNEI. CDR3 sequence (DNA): TGTGCCAGCAGTGAAGACTTGCAAGAGACCCAGTACTTC. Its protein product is CASSEDLQETQYF.

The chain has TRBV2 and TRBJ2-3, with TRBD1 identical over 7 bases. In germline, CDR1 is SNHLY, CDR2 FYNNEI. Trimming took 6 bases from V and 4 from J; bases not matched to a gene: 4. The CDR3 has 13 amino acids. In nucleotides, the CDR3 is TGTGCCAGCAGGACAGGGACACCAGATACGCAGTATTTT. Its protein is CASRTGTPDTQYF.

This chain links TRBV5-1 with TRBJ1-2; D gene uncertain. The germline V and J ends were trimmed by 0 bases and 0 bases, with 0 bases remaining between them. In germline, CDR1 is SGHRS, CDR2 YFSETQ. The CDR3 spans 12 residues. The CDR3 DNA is TGCGCCAGCAGCTTGGCTAACTATGGCTACACCTTC. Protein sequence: CASSLANYGYTF. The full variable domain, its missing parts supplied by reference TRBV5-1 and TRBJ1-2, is KAGVTQTPRYLIKTRGQQVTLSCSPISGHRSVSWYQQTPGQGLQFLFEYFSETQRNKGNFPGRFSGRQFSNSRSEMNVSTLELGDSALYLCASSLANYGYTFGSGTRLTVV.

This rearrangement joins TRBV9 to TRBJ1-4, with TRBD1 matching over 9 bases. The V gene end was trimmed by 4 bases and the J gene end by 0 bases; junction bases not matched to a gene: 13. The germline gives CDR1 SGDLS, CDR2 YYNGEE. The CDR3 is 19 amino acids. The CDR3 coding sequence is TGTGCCAGCAGCCCCCGTCCCGGGACAGGGACGGCAACTAATGAAAAACTGTTTTTT. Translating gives CASSPRPGTGTATNEKLFF.

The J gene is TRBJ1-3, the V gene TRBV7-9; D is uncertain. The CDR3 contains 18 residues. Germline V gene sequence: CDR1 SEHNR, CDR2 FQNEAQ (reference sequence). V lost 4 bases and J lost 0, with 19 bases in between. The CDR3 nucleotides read TGTGCCAGCAGCTCCCACCTGGGCTTTTCATTCTCTGGAAACACCATATATTTT. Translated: CASSSHLGFSFSGNTIYF.

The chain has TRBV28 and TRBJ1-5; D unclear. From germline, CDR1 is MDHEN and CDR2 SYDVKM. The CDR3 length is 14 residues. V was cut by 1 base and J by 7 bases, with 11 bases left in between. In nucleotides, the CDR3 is TGTGCCAGCAGTTTATCTTTCGGGAGACAGCCCCAGCATTTT. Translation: CASSLSFGRQPQHF.

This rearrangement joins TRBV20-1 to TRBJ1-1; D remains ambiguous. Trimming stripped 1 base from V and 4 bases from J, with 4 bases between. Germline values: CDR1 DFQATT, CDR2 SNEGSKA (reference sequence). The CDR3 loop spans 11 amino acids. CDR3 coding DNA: TGCAGTGCTAGAGGGGGCACTGAAGCTTTCTTT. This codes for CSARGGTEAFF.

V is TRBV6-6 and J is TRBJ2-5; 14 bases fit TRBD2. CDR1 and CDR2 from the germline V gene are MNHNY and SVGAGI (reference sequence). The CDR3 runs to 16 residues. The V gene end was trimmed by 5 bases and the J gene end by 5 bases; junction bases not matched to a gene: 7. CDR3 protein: CASSVGLAGGWETQYF. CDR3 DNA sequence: TGTGCCAGCAGTGTAGGACTAGCGGGGGGTTGGGAGACCCAGTACTTC.

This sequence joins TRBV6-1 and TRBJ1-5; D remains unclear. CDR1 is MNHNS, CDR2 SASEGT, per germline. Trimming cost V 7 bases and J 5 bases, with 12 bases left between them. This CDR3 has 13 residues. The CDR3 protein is CASILTRDQPQHF. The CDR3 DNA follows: TGTGCCAGCATCCTGACGCGAGATCAGCCCCAGCATTTT.

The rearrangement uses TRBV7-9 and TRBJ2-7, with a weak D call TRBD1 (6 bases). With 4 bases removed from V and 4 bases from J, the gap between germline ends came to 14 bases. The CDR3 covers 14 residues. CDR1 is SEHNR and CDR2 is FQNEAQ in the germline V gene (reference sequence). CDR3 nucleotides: TGTGCCAGCAGCTGGAGATTGGGGGCTTACGAGCAGTACGTC. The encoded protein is CASSWRLGAYEQYV.

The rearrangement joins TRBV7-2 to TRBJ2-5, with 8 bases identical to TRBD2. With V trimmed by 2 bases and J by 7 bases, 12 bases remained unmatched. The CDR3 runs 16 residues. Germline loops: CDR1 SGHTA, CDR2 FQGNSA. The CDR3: CASSLWSGRGLGTQYF. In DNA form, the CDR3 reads TGTGCCAGCAGCTTATGGTCCGGGAGGGGGTTGGGGACCCAGTACTTC.

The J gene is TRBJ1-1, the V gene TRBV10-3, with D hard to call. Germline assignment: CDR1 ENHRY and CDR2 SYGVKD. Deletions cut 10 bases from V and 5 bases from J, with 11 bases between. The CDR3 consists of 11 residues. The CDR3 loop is CATAERTEAFF. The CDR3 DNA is TGTGCCACGGCTGAACGTACTGAAGCTTTCTTT.

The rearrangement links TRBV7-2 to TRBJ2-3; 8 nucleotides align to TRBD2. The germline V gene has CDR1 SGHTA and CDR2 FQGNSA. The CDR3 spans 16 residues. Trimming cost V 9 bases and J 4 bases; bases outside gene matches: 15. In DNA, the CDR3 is TGTGCCAGTATGGGGCGGGGGGCGCTTCTCCCAGATACGCAGTATTTT. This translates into CASMGRGALLPDTQYF.